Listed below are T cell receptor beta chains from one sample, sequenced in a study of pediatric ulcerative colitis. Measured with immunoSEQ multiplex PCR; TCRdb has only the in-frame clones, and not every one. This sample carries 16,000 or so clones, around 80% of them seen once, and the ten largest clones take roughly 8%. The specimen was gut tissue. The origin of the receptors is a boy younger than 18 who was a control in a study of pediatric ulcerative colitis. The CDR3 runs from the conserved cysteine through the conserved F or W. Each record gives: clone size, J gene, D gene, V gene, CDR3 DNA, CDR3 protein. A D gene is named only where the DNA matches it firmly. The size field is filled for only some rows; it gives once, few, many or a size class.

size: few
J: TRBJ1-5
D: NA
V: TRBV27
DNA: TGTGCCAGCAGTCTCGCGGGCCAAACGGGTCAGCCCCAGCATTTT
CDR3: CASSLAGQTGQPQHF

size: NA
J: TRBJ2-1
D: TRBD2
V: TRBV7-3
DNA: TGTGCCAGCAGCAAAGGGACTAGCGGGAGTATGGATGAGCAGTTCTTC
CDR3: CASSKGTSGSMDEQFF

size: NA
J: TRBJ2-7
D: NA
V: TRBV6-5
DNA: TGTGCCAGCAGTTACTCGAACGCGGGTGGCGAGCAGTACTTC
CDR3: CASSYSNAGGEQYF

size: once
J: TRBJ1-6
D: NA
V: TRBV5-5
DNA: TGTGCCAGCAGCGGGGTTTCACCCCTCCACTTT
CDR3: CASSGVSPLHF

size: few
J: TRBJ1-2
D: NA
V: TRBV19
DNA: TGTGCCAGTATCGGAACGGGGCGCGACTATGGCTACACCTTC
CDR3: CASIGTGRDYGYTF

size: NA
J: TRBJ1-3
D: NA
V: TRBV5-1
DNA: TGCGCCAGCAGCTCATCGCCCGAACCTGGAAACACCATATATTTT
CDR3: CASSSSPEPGNTIYF

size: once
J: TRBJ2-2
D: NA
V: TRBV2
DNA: TGTGCCAGCAGTGCGCAGGGATCCGGGGAGCTGTTTTTT
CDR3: CASSAQGSGELFF

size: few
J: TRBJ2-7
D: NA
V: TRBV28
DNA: TGTGCCAGCAGTTTAGTCTCGGCAGGGGAATACGAGCAGTACTTC
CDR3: CASSLVSAGEYEQYF

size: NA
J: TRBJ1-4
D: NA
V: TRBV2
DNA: TGTGCCAGCAGCCAAAGGGGGGCAAGTGAAAAACTGTTTTTT
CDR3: CASSQRGASEKLFF

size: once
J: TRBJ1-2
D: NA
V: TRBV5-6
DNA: TGTGCCAGCAGCTTGGCAGGACTCATTTCCGCGACCGGCTACACCTTC
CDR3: CASSLAGLISATGYTF

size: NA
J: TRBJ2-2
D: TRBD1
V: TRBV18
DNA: TGTGCCAGCTCACCACAACCGGGACAGAAAGTCCCCGGGGAGCTGTTTTTT
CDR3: CASSPQPGQKVPGELFF

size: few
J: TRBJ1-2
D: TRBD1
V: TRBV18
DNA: TGTGCCAGCTCAGCGCTACAGGGGGCGGATGGCTACACCTTC
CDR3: CASSALQGADGYTF

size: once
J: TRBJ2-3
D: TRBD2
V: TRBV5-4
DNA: TGTGCCAGTAGCCGCCCTAGCGGGGGTGAAAGCACAGATACGCAGTATTTT
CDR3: CASSRPSGGESTDTQYF

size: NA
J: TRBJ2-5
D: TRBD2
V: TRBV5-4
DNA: TGTGCCAGCAGCTTGGCGGGGGGGGACGGAGAGACCCAGTACTTC
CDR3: CASSLAGGDGETQYF

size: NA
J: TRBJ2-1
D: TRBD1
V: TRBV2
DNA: TGTGCCAGCAGTTCGGACAGGGACAATGAGCAGTTCTTC
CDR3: CASSSDRDNEQFF

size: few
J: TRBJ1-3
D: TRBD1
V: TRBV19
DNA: TGTGCCAGTAGGAGGACAGGGGGCCTTAACACCATATATTTT
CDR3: CASRRTGGLNTIYF

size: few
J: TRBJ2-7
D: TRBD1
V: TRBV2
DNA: TGTGCCAGCAGCGTTACACCGGGACAGGGGACCAGCGAGCAGTACTTC
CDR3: CASSVTPGQGTSEQYF

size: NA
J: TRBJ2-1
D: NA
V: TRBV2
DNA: TGTGCCAGCAGTGAGGGCGTACGCTATGAGCAGTTCTTC
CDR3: CASSEGVRYEQFF

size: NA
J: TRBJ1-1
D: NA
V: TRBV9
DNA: TGTGCCAGCAGCGCCAGACCTCATGGTGACACTGAAGCTTTCTTT
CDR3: CASSARPHGDTEAFF

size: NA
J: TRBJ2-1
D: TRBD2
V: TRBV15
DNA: TGTGCCACCAGCAGAGATGGACTAGCGGGAGGAGAGGTGAATGAGCAGTTCTTC
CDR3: CATSRDGLAGGEVNEQFF

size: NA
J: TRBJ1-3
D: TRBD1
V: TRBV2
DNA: TGTGCCAGCAGTGAAGCTCTTCAGGGGGCCTCTGGAAACACCATATATTTT
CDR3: CASSEALQGASGNTIYF

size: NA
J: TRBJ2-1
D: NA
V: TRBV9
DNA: TGTGCCAGCAGCGTAGACATCTACAATGAGCAGTTCTTC
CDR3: CASSVDIYNEQFF

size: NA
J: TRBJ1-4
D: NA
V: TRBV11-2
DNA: TGTGCCAGCAGCCCCACCGGGGCAATTAATGAAAAACTGTTTTTT
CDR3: CASSPTGAINEKLFF

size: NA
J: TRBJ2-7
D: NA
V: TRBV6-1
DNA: TGTGCCAGCAGTATGACTTTCGGGAACGAGCAGTACTTC
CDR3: CASSMTFGNEQYF

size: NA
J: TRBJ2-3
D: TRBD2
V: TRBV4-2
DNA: TGTGCCAGCAGCCAGGACGGGGTCGAGGGAGGGGATACGCAGTATTTT
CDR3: CASSQDGVEGGDTQYF

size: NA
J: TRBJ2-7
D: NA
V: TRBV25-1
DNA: TGTGCCAGCAGGGATAGACAGAATCTTAAGCAGTACTTC
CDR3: CASRDRQNLKQYF

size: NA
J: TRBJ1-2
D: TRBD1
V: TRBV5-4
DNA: TGTGCCAGCAGCTTGCTGACAGGGAATGGCTACACCTTC
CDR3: CASSLLTGNGYTF

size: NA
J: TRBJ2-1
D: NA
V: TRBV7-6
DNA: TGTGCCAGCAGCTTTTCCGGTTTCTTTGCTGACAATGAGCAGTTCTTC
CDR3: CASSFSGFFADNEQFF

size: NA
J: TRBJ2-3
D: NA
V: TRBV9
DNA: TGTGCCAGCAGCGTAGTTCCCACAGATACGCAGTATTTT
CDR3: CASSVVPTDTQYF

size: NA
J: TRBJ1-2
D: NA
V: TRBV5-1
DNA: TGCGCCAGCAGCTTGGGGGATCAGCTCTATGGCTACACCTTC
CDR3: CASSLGDQLYGYTF

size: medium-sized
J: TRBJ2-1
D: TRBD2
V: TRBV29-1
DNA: TGCAGCGTTGAGGGACTAGCGGGAGTAAAAGGGTTGAATGAGCAGTTCTTC
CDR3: CSVEGLAGVKGLNEQFF

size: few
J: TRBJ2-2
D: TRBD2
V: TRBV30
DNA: TGTGCCTGGAGTTCAGCGGGGGGGCCCACCGGGGAGCTGTTTTTT
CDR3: CAWSSAGGPTGELFF

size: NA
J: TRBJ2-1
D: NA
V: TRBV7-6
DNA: TGTGCCAGCAGCTTAGAAGCTACCGGCTCCTACAATGAGCAGTTCTTC
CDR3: CASSLEATGSYNEQFF